This T cell receptor (beta chain) was captured by sequencing in a study of tumor and adjacent non-tumor tissue in lung cancer. Turning to the study itself: Histology: about a dozen adenocarcinoma, a couple of squamous cell carcinoma, 1 small cell lung cancer.

A modified ARM-PCR protocol with three rounds of nested PCR amplified TCRbeta. TCRdb re-analysed the multiplex PCR reads in MiXCR, keeping a single row per CDR3 protein. The top ten hold roughly 20% of the sample, which has 35,000 to 55,000 distinct CDR3 sequences, 60% to 70% seen once. Study-wide results and caveats: Tumor repertoires had a smaller top 100 clone share than normal lung. Tumor tissue had significantly higher TCR diversity than normal lung.

No cell sorting was done before RNA was extracted from the tissue. More than 3 cm separated this lung sample from the edge of the tumor. As for this clonotype: Its cognate antigen is unknown. The germline gene is not matched at one end of the junction; a read error may be the cause.

CDR3 length: 12 residues. Germline V gene data show CDR1 as SQVTM and CDR2 as ANQGSEA. The rearrangement links TRBV29-1 to TRBJ1-1; D remains ambiguous. This TCR was sampled from a woman between 40 and 55 years old with non-small cell lung cancer. Material for sequencing was distant non-tumor lung tissue. In DNA form, the CDR3 reads TGCAGCGTTCGGGCAGGCATCACTGAAGTTTTCTTT. This encodes CSVRAGITEVFF. The complete variable domain, with remaining parts taken from reference TRBV29-1 and TRBJ1-1, reads SAVISQKPSRDICQRGTSLTIQCQVDSQVTMMFWYRQQPGQSLTLIATANQGSEATYESGFVIDKFPISRPNLTFSTLTVSNMSPEDSSIYLCSVRAGITEVFFGQGTRLTVV.